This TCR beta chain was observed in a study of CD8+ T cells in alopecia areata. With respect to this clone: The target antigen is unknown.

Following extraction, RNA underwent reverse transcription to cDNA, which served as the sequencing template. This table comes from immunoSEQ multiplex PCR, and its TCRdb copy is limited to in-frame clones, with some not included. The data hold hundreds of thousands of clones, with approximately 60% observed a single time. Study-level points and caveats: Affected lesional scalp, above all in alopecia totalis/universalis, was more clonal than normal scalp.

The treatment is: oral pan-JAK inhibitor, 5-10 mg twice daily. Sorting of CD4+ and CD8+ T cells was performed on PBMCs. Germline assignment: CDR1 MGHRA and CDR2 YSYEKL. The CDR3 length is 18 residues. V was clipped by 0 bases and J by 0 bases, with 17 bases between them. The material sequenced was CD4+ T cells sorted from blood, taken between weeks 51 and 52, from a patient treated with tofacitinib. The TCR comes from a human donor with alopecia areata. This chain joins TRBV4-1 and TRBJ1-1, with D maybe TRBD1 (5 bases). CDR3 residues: CASSQDPGTEVMNTEAFF. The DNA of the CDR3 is TGCGCCAGCAGCCAAGATCCGGGGACGGAGGTTATGAACACTGAAGCTTTCTTT.